The T cell receptor beta chain under discussion was sequenced for a study of vaccination and CD4 T cells after COVID-19 (dated by TCRdb to between 2021 and 2022). Broadly, across the study: SARS-CoV-2 positivity had been established in the convalescent patients by nasal swab PCR, and mild disease was recorded in nine of these patients and severe disease in one. In the convalescent cohort there were six males and four females, among whom were two Hispanic individuals, seven Caucasians, two Asians and one multiracial person. Each participant got two doses of either the Pfizer-BioNTech BNT162b2 vaccine (n=8) or the Moderna mRNA-1273 vaccine (n=2). Post-COVID blood samples from convalescent patients were collected a median of approximately 93 days after diagnosis, with a range of roughly 30 to 161 days. Post-vaccine blood samples were taken a median of about 72 days after the second vaccine dose, with a range of about 13 to 250 days. For stimulating the cultures, overlapping spike peptide pools were used, derived from SARS-CoV-2 as well as from the common cold coronaviruses HCoV-NL63, HCoV-OC43 and HCoV-229E. Control cultures received a CEFX viral epitope pool as the positive control, an HIV-1 Nef peptide pool as the negative control, or no peptide. The spike-specific CD4+ TCR repertoire was compared before and after mRNA vaccination in nine to ten COVID-19 convalescent patients and a few infection-naive healthy vaccine recipients.

Study-level results and caveats: Nearly all vaccine-specific clones in convalescent patients (304 of 307) were mono-reactive for SARS-CoV-2 spike rather than cross-reactive with common cold coronaviruses. Only a relatively small number of convalescent patients were included in the study, and early timepoints following natural infection were not analyzed. The median count of SARS-CoV-2-reactive clonotypes went up from 20 to 25 after infection to some 38 after vaccination, although the change was not significant. Among the post-vaccine SARS-CoV-2-reactive clones in convalescent patients, a median around 90% showed up only after vaccination, which suggests vaccine-specific priming.

Based on the germline V gene (reference sequence), the CDR1 and CDR2 sequences are SEHNR and FQNEAQ. From the cysteine through the phenylalanine, the CDR3 covers 14 amino acids. The kept DNA is CDR3 alone, 42 bases in frame from the first base. In regard to this clonotype: Its antigen remains undetermined. Germline and junction disagree at one end, which may indicate a read error.

The treatment or condition tag for this specimen amounts to: roughly 10-day PBMC culture with coronavirus spike peptide pools or control peptides (ViraFEST assay). The ViraFEST assay, used in the study, expanded antigen-specific T cells with peptide pools and then identified the expanded clonotypes through TCR sequencing. The convalescent patients' positive SARS-CoV-2 PCR tests were from March to December 2020, which was before the Alpha, Beta and Delta variants emerged in the United States. Each well held some 2 million PBMCs cultured in IMDM containing roughly 5% human AB serum and around 9.2 IU/ml IL-2, with 8.5 to 10 ug/ml peptide pools added. On days 3 and 7, half of the culture medium was replaced with fresh IL-2-containing medium. Once the cells had been in culture for approximately 10 days, the EasySep CD4+ T cell isolation kit was used to isolate CD4+ T cells by negative selection. PBMCs were separated from whole blood using Ficoll-Paque Plus gradient centrifugation and then either used fresh or cryopreserved at -140C. In general, triplicate wells were set up for every culture condition.

The library relied on PCR. TCR sequencing of DNA from cultured CD4+ T cells used the Oncomine TCR Beta short-read assay at the Johns Hopkins FTIC core. The QIAamp micro DNA kit was used to extract genomic DNA from the cultured CD4+ T cells. Oncomine TCR Beta libraries from cultured CD4+ T cells were pooled with unique dual indexes and sequenced on an Illumina iSeq 100. The study's processing was this. Non-productive sequences were removed, and CDR3s that did not start with C, did not end with F or W, or were shorter than 7 amino acids were discarded. Antigen-specific clonotypes were identified with the MANAFEST web application by comparing peptide-stimulated wells with reference and other culture wells. For a clone to be called positive, the clone needed an FDR below 0.05, an odds ratio above 5, and a productive frequency above 0.1% in at least two of three replicate wells. A clonotype counted as cross-reactive if it showed significant expansion both in the SARS-CoV-2 spike wells and in at least one common cold coronavirus spike condition. Using R version 3.6.1, CDR3 homology was evaluated through Levenshtein distances (stringdist) along with unrooted phylogenetic trees (ape). TCRdb reran the public reads through fastp at Q25 and MiXCR, keeping productive beta chains. Rows merge per CDR3 protein into single entries with the most common DNA and genes. None of the V and J calls come from the authors' own analysis; TCRdb made them. In this sample the table shows just over 14,000 distinct CDR3 sequences, about 50% of which occur a single time. Jointly, the top ten make up roughly 7.8% of the sample.

The TCR was taken from a human donor who had recovered from COVID-19. The sequencing sample was made of CD4+ T cells from blood, cultured in vitro. The V and J segments used are TRBV7-9 and TRBJ1-4, with 7 junctional bases fitting TRBD1. The DNA reads TGTGCCAGCAGCAGACAGGGCTCAAATGAGAAACTGTTTTTT. The resulting protein is CASSRQGSNEKLFF.